The 19 T cell receptor beta chains below were found in one sample sequenced in a study of glioma-infiltrating T cells after dendritic cell vaccination (dated by TCRdb to about 2016). The library was built by means of the immunoSEQ multiplex PCR assay. This immuneACCESS table, as held by TCRdb, lists in-frame sequences with V and J called but not all clones. Of the missing ones, under half trace to an unresolved V gene in checked studies; the others have no known cause. For this sample there are tens of thousands of clones; 75% to 90% appear just once. Under 7% of the sample belongs to the ten largest clones. The sample's time point label is to be understood as: after dendritic cell vaccination, including at tumor progression/relapse. This specimen was blood, taken after dendritic cell vaccination. All receptors come from a human donor with glioblastoma.

This chain connects TRBV2 to TRBJ1-1, with D perhaps matching TRBD1 (6 bases). The germline V gene has CDR1 SNHLY and CDR2 FYNNEI. Deletions cut 10 bases from V and 8 bases from J, with 17 bases between. The CDR3 extends over 12 amino acids. The CDR3 nucleotides are TGTGCCACCGTGGGGGGGCCAGCCGAAGCTTTCTTT. It translates to CATVGGPAEAFF.

This clone was seen a single time. The chain employs TRBV6-5 and TRBJ2-1; 9 bases map to TRBD1. Germline V CDR1 and CDR2: MNHEY, SVGAGI. Germline trimming cut 7 bases from V and 3 bases from J; bases unmatched to any gene: 4. The CDR3 extends over 14 amino acids. The CDR3 sequence is CASTETGGYNEQFF. CDR3 coding DNA: TGTGCCAGCACCGAGACAGGGGGCTACAATGAGCAGTTCTTC.

The J gene is TRBJ1-2, the V gene TRBV5-4; 8 nucleotides line up with TRBD1. V shed 3 bases and J 0 bases; nucleotides not matched to a gene: 7. Germline V gene lookup returns CDR1 SGHNT and CDR2 YYREEE (reference sequence). This CDR3 has 16 amino acids. The CDR3 DNA sequence: TGTGCCAGCAGCTCAGACAGGGGACAAACTAACTATGGCTACACCTTC. It encodes CASSSDRGQTNYGYTF.

The rearrangement joins TRBV5-1 to TRBJ2-7, with 10 bases matching TRBD1. J lost 3 bases, V lost 3 bases, and 6 bases had no gene match. The germline V gene has CDR1 SGHRS and CDR2 YFSETQ. The CDR3 is 15 amino acids. The CDR3 protein is CASSYQTGGIYEQYF. CDR3 DNA: TGCGCCAGCAGCTATCAGACAGGGGGCATCTACGAGCAGTACTTC.

The genes are TRBV5-1 and TRBJ1-6; no clear D gene. V lost 0 bases to trimming and J lost 7 bases, with 8 bases between them. This CDR3 is built from 14 residues. From germline, CDR1 is SGHRS and CDR2 YFSETQ. CDR3 sequence reads: CASSLGGRNSPLHF. CDR3 in DNA: TGCGCCAGCAGCTTGGGTGGGAGAAATTCACCCCTCCACTTT.

This sequence joins TRBV7-2 and TRBJ2-7, with 8 bases matching TRBD1. The CDR3 spans 14 residues. The junction had 6 bases not matched to a gene; V was cut back by 5 bases and J by 3 bases. CDR1 is SGHTA and CDR2 is FQGNSA in the germline V gene. CDR3 in amino acids: CASSLGQGHYEQYF. The CDR3, as DNA: TGTGCCAGCAGCCTAGGACAGGGTCACTACGAGCAGTACTTC.

The chain has TRBV9 and TRBJ1-5; D might be TRBD1 (5 bases). CDR3 length equals 15 residues. The V gene lost 3 bases and the J gene lost 0 bases, with 10 bases spanning the gap. Germline assignment: CDR1 SGDLS and CDR2 YYNGEE. The DNA for the CDR3 is TGTGCCAGCAGCGAGACAGATAATAGCAATCAGCCCCAGCATTTT. It encodes CASSETDNSNQPQHF. Variable domain in full (rest from reference TRBV9 and TRBJ1-5): DSGVTQTPKHLITATGQRVTLRCSPRSGDLSVYWYQQSLDQGLQFLIQYYNGEERAKGNILERFSAQQFPDLHSELNLSSLELGDSALYFCASSETDNSNQPQHFGDGTRLSIL.

The chain carries TRBV29-1 and TRBJ2-7; 11 bases align to TRBD1. Germline lookup yields CDR1 SQVTM and CDR2 ANQGSEA. CDR3 length equals 13 residues. The junction had 6 bases not matched to a gene; V was cut back by 7 bases and J by 4 bases. CDR3: CSASGQGGYEQYF. The CDR3 DNA follows: TGCAGCGCCTCGGGACAGGGGGGATACGAGCAGTACTTC.

The V gene is TRBV7-2, the J gene TRBJ1-2; maybe TRBD1 (6 bases). V was pared by 5 bases and J by 4 bases, with 11 bases between. This CDR3 is 13 amino acids long. Germline V lookup: CDR1 SGHTA, CDR2 FQGNSA. CDR3 bases: TGTGCCAGCAGCCCCAGGGGAGTCTATGGCTACACCTTC. It is translated as CASSPRGVYGYTF.

DNA of the CDR3: TGTGCCAGCAGTACAGGACAGCATGGAGGTGCTTTCTTT. This sequence encodes CASSTGQHGGAFF. The rearrangement links TRBV2 to TRBJ1-1; D perhaps matches TRBD1 (6 bases). Trimming took off 5 bases at V and 11 bases at J, with 18 bases between the two ends. Looked up from germline, CDR1 is SNHLY and CDR2 is FYNNEI. This CDR3 is built from 13 residues. The whole variable domain, filled in from reference TRBV2 and TRBJ1-1, reads EPEVTQTPSHQVTQMGQEVILRCVPISNHLYFYWYRQILGQKVEFLVSFYNNEISEKSEIFDDQFSVERPDGSNFTLKIRSTKLEDSAMYFCASSTGQHGGAFFGQGTRLTVV.

The CDR3 coding sequence is TGCGCCAGCAGCTTGGTGGCAGGCGAGACCTACGAGCAGTACTTC. This encodes CASSLVAGETYEQYF. The chain uses TRBV5-1 and TRBJ2-7; unclear D gene. The CDR3 sequence is 15 residues long. The germline gives CDR1 SGHRS, CDR2 YFSETQ. The V end lost 0 bases, the J end lost 2 bases, and 12 bases lay between the germline ends.

This chain links TRBV6-4 with TRBJ1-2; 11 nucleotides align to TRBD1. Germline lookup yields CDR1 MRHNA and CDR2 SNTAGT. The ends lost 7 bases at V and 7 bases at J; junction bases unmatched: 14. The CDR3 extends over 16 amino acids. Here the CDR3 reads CASMYGQGAVLGGYTF. For the CDR3, the DNA is TGTGCCAGCATGTACGGACAGGGGGCGGTGCTCGGTGGCTACACCTTC.

This rearrangement joins TRBV18 to TRBJ1-4; 9 nucleotides line up with TRBD1. J was trimmed by 0 bases and V by 3 bases; bases with no gene match: 5. Germline V gene data show CDR1 as KGHSH and CDR2 as LQKENI. This CDR3 region has 17 residues. The CDR3 coding sequence is TGTGCCAGCTCACCCCGGGGACAGGGCTCAACTAATGAAAAACTGTTTTTT. Amino acids: CASSPRGQGSTNEKLFF.

The rearrangement joins TRBV9 to TRBJ1-2, with D uncertain. CDR3 length: 13 amino acids. In germline, CDR1 is SGDLS, CDR2 YYNGEE. Trimming pared 5 bases from V and 3 bases from J, leaving 11 bases between. CDR3 in DNA: TGTGCCAGCAGGTCGACCGGGGACTATGGCTACACCTTC. This sequence encodes CASRSTGDYGYTF.

The V call is TRBV9, the J call TRBJ2-5; TRBD1 agrees at 8 bases. J was trimmed by 5 bases and V by 2 bases; bases with no gene match: 2. This CDR3 comprises 13 residues. Per germline, CDR1 SGDLS and CDR2 YYNGEE. CDR3 nucleotide sequence: TGTGCCAGCAGCGTTCGGACAGGGGAGACCCAGTACTTC. Its protein is CASSVRTGETQYF. Full variable domain (missing parts from reference TRBV9 and TRBJ2-5): DSGVTQTPKHLITATGQRVTLRCSPRSGDLSVYWYQQSLDQGLQFLIQYYNGEERAKGNILERFSAQQFPDLHSELNLSSLELGDSALYFCASSVRTGETQYFGPGTRLLVL.

The chain uses TRBV7-8 and TRBJ1-1, with 7 bases fitting TRBD1. Germline V gene sequence: CDR1 SGHVS, CDR2 FQNEAQ. Trimming cost V 1 base and J 7 bases; bases outside gene matches: 6. CDR3 length: 14 amino acids. The CDR3 here is CASSLVTGAGEAFF. The CDR3 DNA reads as TGTGCCAGCAGCTTAGTAACAGGGGCAGGTGAAGCTTTCTTT.

The chain has TRBV5-1 and TRBJ1-2; tentatively, D is TRBD1 (6 bases). Germline values: CDR1 SGHRS, CDR2 YFSETQ. V dropped 4 bases and J dropped 3 bases, with 13 bases sitting between them. The CDR3 is 14 amino acids. This CDR3 is CASSRDTEDYGYTF. DNA of the CDR3: TGCGCCAGCAGCAGGGACACAGAGGACTATGGCTACACCTTC.

V is TRBV5-1 and J is TRBJ2-7; D remains ambiguous. Looked up from germline, CDR1 is SGHRS and CDR2 is YFSETQ. Trimming removed 3 bases from V and 0 bases from J, with 10 bases in between. CDR3 length equals 14 residues. The CDR3 here is CASSSRSSSYEQYF. CDR3 in DNA: TGCGCCAGCAGCTCCCGATCTAGCTCCTACGAGCAGTACTTC.

This clone was recorded a few times. The gene calls are TRBV7-9 and TRBJ2-2; D call uncertain. The germline V gene encodes CDR1 SEHNR and CDR2 FQNEAQ (reference sequence). CDR3 length: 14 amino acids. The V end was cut by 3 bases, the J end by 7 bases, with 12 bases between. DNA for the CDR3: TGTGCCAGCAGCTTTTCCCCTTCAGACGGGGAGCTGTTTTTT. This translates into CASSFSPSDGELFF.